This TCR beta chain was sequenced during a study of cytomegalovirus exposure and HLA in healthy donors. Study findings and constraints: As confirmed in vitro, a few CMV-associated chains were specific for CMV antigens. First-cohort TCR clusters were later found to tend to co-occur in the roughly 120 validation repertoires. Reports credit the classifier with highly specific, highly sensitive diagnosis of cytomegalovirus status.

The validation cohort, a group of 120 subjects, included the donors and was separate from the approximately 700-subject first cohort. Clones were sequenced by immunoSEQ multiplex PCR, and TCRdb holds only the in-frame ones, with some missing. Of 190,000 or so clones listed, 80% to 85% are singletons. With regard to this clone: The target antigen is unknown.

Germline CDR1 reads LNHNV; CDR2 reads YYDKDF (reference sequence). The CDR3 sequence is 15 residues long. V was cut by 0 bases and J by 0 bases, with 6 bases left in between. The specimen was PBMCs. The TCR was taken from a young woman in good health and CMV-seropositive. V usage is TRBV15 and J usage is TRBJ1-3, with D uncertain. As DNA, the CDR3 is TGTGCCACCAGCAGAGATCATCACTCTGGAAACACCATATATTTT. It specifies CATSRDHHSGNTIYF.